These 18 T cell receptor beta chains came from one sample sequenced in a study of CD8 T cells in ankylosing spondylitis. TCRdb used MiXCR to reprocess the 5' RACE reads, holding one entry per CDR3 protein. The table lists fewer than 550,000 distinct CDR3 sequences, about 5.2% of them singletons, with roughly 3.5% in the top ten. Study conclusions and caveats: Characteristic, it appeared, of ankylosing spondylitis blood was a TCR beta motif of several highly homologous variants.

These TCRs are of unknown antigen specificity. The sequencing sample was made of blood, either unsorted or a sorted T cell fraction (not recorded which). These receptors came from a male donor with ankylosing spondylitis.

This clonotype has a count of ten or more. V gene TRBV7-6 combines with J gene TRBJ1-1, with D possibly TRBD1 on 5 matching bases. The germline gives CDR1 SGHVS, CDR2 FNYEAQ. This CDR3 is built from 16 residues. V shed 5 bases and J shed 3 bases, with 19 bases lying between them. The CDR3 spells CASSRRINQGDTEAFF. Written as DNA, the CDR3 is TGTGCCAGCAGCCGGAGAATCAACCAAGGGGACACTGAAGCTTTCTTT.

The chain couples TRBV12-2 to TRBJ1-5; the D call TRBD1 from the table was never checked on the DNA. TRBV12-2 is termed a pseudogene. The CDR3 spans 15 residues. CDR3 sequence reads: CASRLDSGSNQPQHF. CDR3 sequence (DNA): TGTGCAAGTCGCTTAGATTCCGGGAGCAATCAGCCCCAGCATTTT.

This clonotype occurred many times. This sequence joins TRBV24-1 and TRBJ2-1; 13 bases are a match to TRBD2. This CDR3 region has 18 residues. CDR1 is KGHDR, CDR2 SFDVKD, per germline. V shed 2 bases and J 8 bases; nucleotides not matched to a gene: 11. The CDR3 loop is CATSDSSWTSGSYDEQFF. In nucleotides, the CDR3 is TGTGCCACCAGTGATTCTTCCTGGACTAGCGGGAGTTATGATGAGCAGTTCTTC.

This clonotype occurred a few times. A junction boundary mismatches the germline segment, possibly from a read error. This rearrangement joins TRBV7-7 to TRBJ2-3; tentatively, D is TRBD2 (5 bases). The CDR3 consists of 15 residues. CDR1 and CDR2 (germline): SSHAT, FNYEAQ (reference sequence). The CDR3 coding sequence is TGTGCTAGCAGCCAAATGACCAGCGGTACAGATACGCAGTATTTT. This translates into CASSQMTSGTDTQYF.

This clonotype was recorded at least ten times. The chain recombines TRBV25-1 with TRBJ1-3; D is possibly TRBD1 (6 bases). The V end lost 3 bases, the J end lost 11 bases, and 23 bases lay between the germline ends. Germline CDR1 is MGHDK and CDR2 is SYGVNS. CDR3 length equals 16 residues. The CDR3 is CASSERGGRARTAIYF. In DNA, the CDR3 is TGTGCCAGCAGTGAGAGGGGGGGGCGCGCTCGAACCGCCATATATTTT. Supplemented by reference TRBV25-1 and TRBJ1-3, the full variable domain reads EADIYQTPRYLVIGTGKKITLECSQTMGHDKMYWYQQDPGMELHLIHYSYGVNSTEKGDLSSESTVSRIRTEHFPLTLESARPSHTSQYLCASSERGGRARTAIYFGEGSWLTVV.

This clonotype was counted only a few times. This chain uses TRBV28 with TRBJ1-1; 7 nucleotides line up with TRBD1. The CDR3 contains 13 residues. The trim removed 2 bases at V and 10 bases at J, leaving 7 bases unmatched. CDR1 and CDR2 from the germline V gene are MDHEN and SYDVKM. The CDR3 region is CASSLRGGGAAFF. The CDR3 DNA reads TGTGCCAGCAGTTTAAGAGGAGGGGGCGCAGCTTTCTTT.

This clonotype was recorded at least ten times. The chain carries TRBV20-1 and TRBJ2-1; weak D call: TRBD2 (6 bases). Germline V gives CDR1 DFQATT, CDR2 SNEGSKA (reference sequence). The germline V and J ends were trimmed by 3 bases and 7 bases, with 10 bases remaining between them. This CDR3 comprises 12 residues. The CDR3 reads CSASWDWNEQFF. The CDR3 DNA follows: TGCAGTGCTAGTTGGGACTGGAATGAGCAGTTCTTC.

In its sample, this clonotype was seen many times. The genes are TRBV20-1 and TRBJ2-3; the D gene is possibly TRBD1 (5 bases). V gave up 3 bases and J gave up 1 base, with 11 bases separating them. Germline-derived CDR1 and CDR2 are DFQATT and SNEGSKA (reference sequence). This CDR3 contains 14 residues. CDR3 DNA: TGCAGTGCTAGGGGGCAACCCCGCACAGATACGCAGTATTTT. Translated: CSARGQPRTDTQYF.

The table lists this clonotype with many counts. The chain employs TRBV14 and TRBJ2-1, with D perhaps TRBD1 (6 bases). The CDR3 is made up of 16 amino acids. Between the trimmed V and J ends, which lost 5 bases and 0 bases, there was a span of 14 bases. Germline-derived CDR1 and CDR2 are SGHDN and FVKESK. DNA of the CDR3: TGTGCCAGCAGCTCCCGGACAGCTCTCTCCTACAATGAGCAGTTCTTC. Protein product: CASSSRTALSYNEQFF.

The sample holds many counts of this clonotype. The chain is built from TRBV5-1 and TRBJ1-1, with a tentative D call TRBD1 (5 bases). CDR1 SGHRS and CDR2 YFSETQ come from the germline V gene. The CDR3 consists of 14 residues. Deletions cut 5 bases from V and 1 base from J, with 12 bases between. CDR3 region: CASRGGGANTEAFF. The CDR3, as DNA: TGCGCCAGCAGGGGGGGAGGCGCGAACACTGAAGCTTTCTTT.

This clonotype was observed at least ten times. The rearrangement uses TRBV7-2 and TRBJ2-5; D remains unclear. Germline-derived CDR1 and CDR2 are SGHTA and FQGNSA. CDR3 length: 14 residues. V lost 1 base, J lost 5 bases, and 11 bases lay in between. CDR3 residues: CASSLGVTRETQYF. The CDR3 DNA follows: TGTGCCAGCAGCTTAGGGGTGACTCGGGAGACCCAGTACTTC.

This clonotype showed up just once. A read error may be the cause here, since a much bigger clone is one base away. The chain links TRBV10-3 to TRBJ1-1; D remains unclear. The germline V gene has CDR1 ENHRY and CDR2 SYGVKD. There are 12 residues in the CDR3. Trimming stripped 10 bases from V and 6 bases from J, with 15 bases between. The CDR3 reads CATSTVGAEAFF. The CDR3 DNA reads TGTGCCACAAGCACAGTGGGCGCTGAAGCTTTCTTT.

The CDR3 nucleotides read TGTGCCAGTAGTATCGAAGGGAATGCCTACGAGCAGTACTTC. This sequence encodes CASSIEGNAYEQYF. The V call is TRBV19, the J call TRBJ2-7; no clear D. Germline V lookup: CDR1 LNHDA, CDR2 SQIVND (reference sequence). The CDR3 is 14 residues long. Trimming pared 3 bases from V and 2 bases from J, leaving 11 bases between.

This clonotype was seen at least ten times. The rearrangement links TRBV27 to TRBJ2-3; D could derive from TRBD1 or TRBD2 (6 bases each). Trimming left V 7 bases short and J 2 bases short, with 13 bases between. Germline V lookup: CDR1 MNHEY, CDR2 SMNVEV (reference sequence). CDR3 length: 14 amino acids. CDR3 coding DNA: TGTGCCAGCACCTATCGGGGGCCCACAGATACGCAGTATTTT. Translation gives CASTYRGPTDTQYF.

This clonotype was seen a handful of times. V usage is TRBV10-3 and J usage is TRBJ2-2; possible D gene TRBD2, 5 bases. Germline V gives CDR1 ENHRY, CDR2 SYGVKD. The V end lost 5 bases, the J end lost 2 bases, and 27 bases lay between the germline ends. The CDR3 consists of 20 residues. CDR3 sequence (DNA): TGTGCCATCAGTTTACCCCTTAATAGAGCGGCCAGGCCTAACACCGGGGAGCTGTTTTTT. This encodes CAISLPLNRAARPNTGELFF.

This clonotype was found many times. The gene calls are TRBV20-1 and TRBJ2-3, with 8 bases lining up with TRBD2. Germline CDR1 reads DFQATT; CDR2 reads SNEGSKA (reference sequence). V lost 1 base to trimming and J lost 3 bases; unmatched junction nucleotides: 9. CDR3 size: 16 residues. CDR3 sequence: CSARVSKASGTDTQYF. The CDR3 region has the DNA TGCAGTGCTAGAGTGTCAAAGGCTAGCGGGACAGATACGCAGTATTTT.

This clonotype was recorded at least ten times. V gene TRBV20-1 combines with J gene TRBJ1-1; D call uncertain. The CDR3 extends over 13 amino acids. The germline V gene encodes CDR1 DFQATT and CDR2 SNEGSKA (reference sequence). Trimming took off 5 bases at V and 3 bases at J, with 13 bases between the two ends. CDR3 residues: CSARSLRDTEAFF. In DNA form, the CDR3 reads TGCAGTGCTCGCTCCCTAAGGGACACTGAAGCTTTCTTT.

This clonotype was found many times. The rearrangement links TRBV6-1 to TRBJ2-1; possibly TRBD1 for D (5 bases). The V and J ends lost 6 bases and 5 bases respectively, with 14 bases between them. Germline values: CDR1 MNHNS, CDR2 SASEGT. This CDR3 region has 14 residues. The CDR3, as DNA: TGTGCCAGCAGACCACAGGATTACGACAATGAGCAGTTCTTC. This translates into CASRPQDYDNEQFF.